The 20 T cell receptor beta chains below all came from one sample that was sequenced in a study of T cells in Graves' hyperthyroidism and ophthalmopathy. Amplified regions were TCR beta CDR3 sequences from RNA transcripts. The TCR CDR3 was amplified in a first-round RT-PCR using the HTBI primer set. Via MiXCR, TCRdb re-called the multiplex PCR reads, giving one row per CDR3 protein. The table shows approximately 590,000 distinct CDR3 sequences, with approximately 15% occurring only once. Sequences were obtained from blood. The receptors come from a woman in her 30s with Graves' hyperthyroidism.

This clonotype was recorded many times. The V and J genes are TRBV28 and TRBJ2-7, with TRBD1 matching 7 bases. V was clipped by 6 bases and J by 2 bases; unmatched bases: 13. The CDR3 contains 16 residues. Germline V gene lookup returns CDR1 MDHEN and CDR2 SYDVKM. The CDR3: CASRDKSQGQTYEQYF. The DNA for the CDR3 is TGTGCCAGCAGAGACAAGAGTCAGGGACAGACCTACGAGCAGTACTTC.

The CDR3 region is CASSPGAGFHPYEQYF. CDR3 nucleotide sequence: TGTGCCAGCAGTCCTGGGGCGGGATTTCACCCCTACGAGCAGTACTTC. The chain has TRBV6-5 and TRBJ2-7, with a tentative D call TRBD2 (6 bases). Trimming left V 5 bases short and J 2 bases short, with 19 bases between. The germline V gene has CDR1 MNHEY and CDR2 SVGAGI. This CDR3 contains 16 residues.

The rearrangement links TRBV4-3 to TRBJ2-3, with D unresolved. Germline V gene sequence: CDR1 LGHNA, CDR2 YSLEER. Between the trimmed V and J ends, which lost 5 bases and 0 bases, there was a span of 21 bases. The CDR3 covers 18 residues. The CDR3 nucleotides read TGCGCCAGCAGCTTGAGCGAAGCTCCGGGTACTAGCACAGATACGCAGTATTTT. Its protein product is CASSLSEAPGTSTDTQYF.

Ten or more counts support this clonotype. V and J are TRBV5-1 and TRBJ2-7; either TRBD1 or TRBD2 may supply D (5 bases each). Germline CDR1 is SGHRS and CDR2 is YFSETQ. The CDR3 is 13 residues long. V was cut by 0 bases and J by 7 bases, with 11 bases left in between. This chain's CDR3 is CASSLVAWGEQYF. Written as DNA, the CDR3 is TGCGCCAGCAGCTTGGTGGCCTGGGGGGAGCAGTACTTC.

CDR3 nucleotides: TGTGCCAGCAGCTTACCCTCTAGCGGGGGAACCTACGAGCAGTACTTC. Its protein product is CASSLPSSGGTYEQYF. The chain joins TRBV7-8 to TRBJ2-7; 10 bases map to TRBD2. The CDR3 runs 16 residues. Germline V gene sequence: CDR1 SGHVS, CDR2 FQNEAQ. The V gene end was trimmed by 2 bases and the J gene end by 2 bases; junction bases not matched to a gene: 6.

This clonotype has only a few counts. V usage is TRBV15 and J usage is TRBJ1-1; D possibly corresponds to TRBD1 (5 bases). Deletions cut 1 base from V and 1 base from J, with 10 bases between. Germline-derived CDR1 and CDR2 are LNHNV and YYDKDF (reference sequence). This CDR3 region has 15 residues. CDR3 sequence: CATSRGGGANTEAFF. The CDR3 bases are TGTGCCACCAGCAGAGGGGGAGGGGCGAACACTGAAGCTTTCTTT. Combining the CDR3 with reference TRBV15 and TRBJ1-1 gives the whole variable domain DAMVIQNPRYQVTQFGKPVTLSCSQTLNHNVMYWYQQKSSQAPKLLFHYYDKDFNNEADTPDNFQSRRPNTSFCFLDIRSPGLGDTAMYLCATSRGGGANTEAFFGQGTRLTVV.

This clonotype was recorded a few times. This rearrangement joins TRBV6-6 to TRBJ1-5, with D possibly TRBD1 on 6 matching bases. The CDR3 contains 19 residues. With 0 bases removed from V and 0 bases from J, the gap between germline ends came to 18 bases. Germline lookup yields CDR1 MNHNY and CDR2 SVGAGI (reference sequence). CDR3 sequence reads: CASSYSNLDRVLSNQPQHF. The CDR3 nucleotides are TGTGCCAGCAGTTACTCGAATTTGGACAGAGTTCTTAGCAATCAGCCCCAGCATTTT.

This clonotype was recorded at least ten times. This chain connects TRBV6-5 to TRBJ1-2; a possible D gene is TRBD1 (5 bases). Trimming took 0 bases from V and 3 from J, leaving 17 bases between them. The CDR3 runs 17 residues. Germline CDR1 reads MNHEY; CDR2 reads SVGAGI. The CDR3 spells CASSYSSSGPDDYGYTF. The DNA of the CDR3 is TGTGCCAGCAGTTACTCGTCTTCGGGGCCCGACGACTATGGCTACACCTTC.

The chain uses TRBV9 and TRBJ2-2, with 7 positions matching TRBD2. This CDR3 has 14 amino acids. The germline CDR1 and CDR2 sequences are SGDLS and YYNGEE. The V gene end was trimmed by 0 bases and the J gene end by 5 bases; junction bases not matched to a gene: 1. As DNA, the CDR3 is TGTGCCAGCAGCGTAGTGGGGGGGACCGGGGAGCTGTTTTTT. Translating gives CASSVVGGTGELFF.

This clonotype has ten or more counts. The chain has TRBV11-3 and TRBJ2-1; D may match TRBD1 or TRBD2 (5 bases each). This CDR3 is built from 15 residues. CDR1 and CDR2 from the germline V gene are SGHNT and YENEEA. V was trimmed by 0 bases and J by 7 bases, leaving 13 bases between them. Here the CDR3 reads CASSLEGTEGNEQFF. The CDR3 DNA sequence: TGTGCCAGCAGCTTAGAGGGAACAGAGGGGAATGAGCAGTTCTTC.

J is TRBJ2-1 and V is TRBV10-3, with 14 nucleotides matching TRBD2. CDR3 size: 15 residues. J gave up 8 bases and V 6 bases, and 6 bases lay outside the gene matches. Looked up from germline, CDR1 is ENHRY and CDR2 is SYGVKD. CDR3: CAIRGTSGRRDEQFF. In DNA form, the CDR3 reads TGTGCCATCAGGGGGACTAGCGGGAGACGCGATGAGCAGTTCTTC.

At least ten counts were recorded for this clonotype. The J gene is TRBJ1-5, the V gene TRBV12-3 or TRBV12-4; no reliable D call. The CDR3 has 15 amino acids. Between the trimmed V and J ends, which lost 3 bases and 2 bases, there was a span of 11 bases. The CDR3 DNA follows: TGTGCCAGCAGTTTCGGGCAGACACGCAATCAGCCCCAGCATTTT. Translation gives CASSFGQTRNQPQHF.

CDR3 DNA: TGTGCCAGCAGTGATGAGGCTAGCGGCTCCTACAATGAGCAGTTCTTC. Encoded protein: CASSDEASGSYNEQFF. V gene TRBV2 combines with J gene TRBJ2-1, with TRBD2 matching over 7 bases. Trimming removed 3 bases from V and 0 bases from J; junction bases left unmatched: 5. Per the germline V gene, CDR1 is SNHLY and CDR2 is FYNNEI. This CDR3 has 16 amino acids.

This chain joins TRBV12-3 or TRBV12-4 and TRBJ1-1; tentative D call: TRBD1 (6 bases). This CDR3 contains 13 residues. V was trimmed by 10 bases and J by 0 bases, leaving 12 bases between them. CDR3 sequence (DNA): TGTGCCATCAGCGGACAGATGAACACTGAAGCTTTCTTT. As protein: CAISGQMNTEAFF.

This chain connects TRBV27 to TRBJ2-7; 8 bases line up with TRBD2. CDR1 and CDR2 from the germline V gene are MNHEY and SMNVEV (reference sequence). V was clipped by 2 bases and J by 4 bases; unmatched bases: 4. The CDR3 covers 14 residues. The CDR3 is CASSLKSGGYEQYF. The CDR3, as DNA: TGTGCCAGCAGTTTAAAATCGGGGGGGTACGAGCAGTACTTC.

This clonotype showed up many times. The rearrangement joins TRBV13 to TRBJ2-7; 14 positions match TRBD2. The V segment lost 4 bases and the J segment 3 bases; nucleotides outside the gene matches: 8. The CDR3 is made up of 17 amino acids. Per the germline V gene, CDR1 is PRHDT and CDR2 is FYEKMQ (reference sequence). The CDR3 here is CASSSRRLAGGNYEQYF. In nucleotides, the CDR3 is TGTGCCAGCAGCTCAAGGAGACTAGCGGGAGGGAACTACGAGCAGTACTTC.

This clonotype was seen repeatedly, ten times or more. The chain employs TRBV7-2 and TRBJ2-3; either TRBD1 or TRBD2 may fit D (5 bases each). V was clipped by 3 bases and J by 2 bases, with 27 bases between them. CDR1 is SGHTA and CDR2 is FQGNSA in the germline V gene. The CDR3 is 20 amino acids. The chain's CDR3 is CASSLFRDGRSGLATDTQYF. The CDR3 DNA is TGTGCCAGCAGCTTGTTCCGGGACGGAAGAAGCGGTCTAGCCACAGATACGCAGTATTTT.

In its sample, this clonotype was seen many times. The genes are TRBV11-2 and TRBJ2-3, with 9 bases identical to TRBD1. The V gene end was trimmed by 4 bases and the J gene end by 3 bases; junction bases not matched to a gene: 8. The CDR3 covers 16 residues. CDR1 is SGHAT and CDR2 is FQNNGV in the germline V gene. CDR3 DNA: TGTGCCAGCAGCTCCGGGACAGGGTTTATGACAGATACGCAGTATTTT. Translation: CASSSGTGFMTDTQYF.

The CDR3 coding sequence is TGTGCCAGCAGCTATTTCCCGGATCAGCCCCAGCATTTT. The encoded protein is CASSYFPDQPQHF. The chain couples TRBV11-2 to TRBJ1-5; D is ambiguous. The CDR3 spans 13 residues. Germline CDR1 reads SGHAT; CDR2 reads FQNNGV. V gave up 4 bases and J gave up 5 bases, with 9 bases separating them.

This sequence joins TRBV7-2 and TRBJ2-5; D is unresolved. The germline gives CDR1 SGHTA, CDR2 FQGNSA. V dropped 10 bases and J dropped 2 bases, with 14 bases sitting between them. This CDR3 contains 13 residues. CDR3 residues: CAIESRGQETQYF. The CDR3 coding sequence is TGTGCCATCGAAAGTAGAGGACAAGAGACCCAGTACTTC.